These 20 T cell receptor beta chains originate from one sample sequenced in a study of CD8 T cells in ankylosing spondylitis. Study-level points and caveats: Blood from ankylosing spondylitis patients appeared to carry a characteristic roughly 8-variant TCR beta motif.

These receptors are not linked to any known antigen. Via MiXCR, TCRdb re-called the 5' RACE reads, giving one row per CDR3 protein. This sample has about 220,000 distinct CDR3 sequences, with roughly 6.6% found just once. Sequenced: blood, either unsorted or a sorted T cell fraction (not recorded which). The receptor source for this set is a male donor with ankylosing spondylitis.

This clonotype was counted many times. The chain carries TRBV5-6 and TRBJ1-1; a possible D gene is TRBD1 (5 bases). V was clipped by 0 bases and J by 5 bases, with 8 bases between them. Germline loops: CDR1 SGHDT, CDR2 YYEEEE. CDR3 length: 13 residues. The CDR3, as DNA: TGTGCCAGCAGCTTGGGTTCAGGGACTGAAGCTTTCTTT. Translated: CASSLGSGTEAFF.

This clonotype was detected ten times or more. V and J are TRBV7-9 and TRBJ1-1, with D perhaps TRBD1 (6 bases). The CDR3 is made up of 15 amino acids. Trimming shortened V by 2 bases and J by 7 bases, and 17 bases separated the two germline ends. Germline CDR1 SEHNR, CDR2 FQNEAQ (reference sequence). CDR3 DNA: TGTGCCAGCAGCTTAACGTCAGACAGGCGATTTGAAGCTTTCTTT. Translated, it gives CASSLTSDRRFEAFF.

This clonotype was recorded many times. This chain links TRBV28 with TRBJ1-2; 10 bases fit TRBD1. The length of the CDR3 is 14 residues. Germline V gives CDR1 MDHEN, CDR2 SYDVKM. The V segment lost 5 bases and the J segment 5 bases; nucleotides outside the gene matches: 5. The CDR3 reads CASSQGQGIYGYTF. The CDR3 DNA reads TGTGCCAGCAGTCAGGGACAGGGGATTTATGGCTACACCTTC.

This clonotype appeared many times. The chain uses TRBV20-1 and TRBJ2-5, with 7 bases matching TRBD2. After removal of 6 bases from V and 3 bases from J, the junction contained 7 bases not matched to a gene. This CDR3 is 13 amino acids long. CDR1 is DFQATT, CDR2 SNEGSKA, per germline (reference sequence). CDR3 in DNA: TGCAGTGCGAGGGACTACCCCAAAGAGACCCAGTACTTC. Residues: CSARDYPKETQYF.

This clonotype has ten or more counts. The chain couples TRBV29-1 to TRBJ2-1, with 9 bases fitting TRBD1. Trimming cost V 3 bases and J 12 bases; bases outside gene matches: 6. CDR3 size: 12 residues. Germline V CDR1 and CDR2: SQVTM, ANQGSEA. CDR3 residues: CSVEPTGGGQFF. CDR3 DNA: TGCAGCGTTGAGCCAACAGGGGGCGGGCAGTTCTTC.

This clonotype was recorded a few times. The chain has TRBV9 and TRBJ1-5, with a weak D call TRBD1 (6 bases). The germline CDR1 and CDR2 sequences are SGDLS and YYNGEE. This CDR3 comprises 15 residues. Between the trimmed V and J ends, which lost 0 bases and 4 bases, there was a span of 11 bases. DNA of the CDR3: TGTGCCAGCAGCGTAGGACAGGATTTTAATCAGCCCCAGCATTTT. It yields the protein CASSVGQDFNQPQHF.

This clonotype has a count of ten or more. This sequence joins TRBV27 and TRBJ2-1; TRBD2 matches 9 bases. Looked up from germline, CDR1 is MNHEY and CDR2 is SMNVEV (reference sequence). CDR3 length: 15 residues. V shed 7 bases and J 4 bases; nucleotides not matched to a gene: 8. CDR3: CASTLTSGLYNEQFF. The CDR3 bases are TGTGCCAGCACCTTAACTAGCGGGCTTTACAATGAGCAGTTCTTC.

The chain is built from TRBV11-2 and TRBJ1-1; no reliable D call. Trimming left V 1 base short and J 8 bases short, with 8 bases between. CDR1 SGHAT and CDR2 FQNNGV come from the germline V gene. This CDR3 comprises 12 residues. CDR3 sequence (DNA): TGTGCCAGCAGCTTAGTCGCGACGGAAGCTTTCTTT. Translating gives CASSLVATEAFF.

This clonotype was counted ten times or more. The genes are TRBV27 and TRBJ2-7, with D unclear. Trimming shortened V by 2 bases and J by 3 bases, and 8 bases separated the two germline ends. The CDR3 loop spans 13 amino acids. Germline-derived CDR1 and CDR2 are MNHEY and SMNVEV (reference sequence). The CDR3 sequence is CASSLIPGYEQYF. The DNA of the CDR3 is TGTGCCAGCAGTTTAATACCAGGCTACGAGCAGTACTTC.

The table lists this clonotype with many counts. This sequence joins TRBV27 and TRBJ2-7; 9 positions match TRBD1. This CDR3 contains 12 residues. Germline V gene data show CDR1 as MNHEY and CDR2 as SMNVEV (reference sequence). Losses at the gene ends were 5 bases for V and 6 bases for J; bases not matched to a gene: 2. CDR3 DNA: TGTGCCAGCAGTGGGACAGGGCCCGAGCAGTACTTC. Translating gives CASSGTGPEQYF.

V usage is TRBV7-8 and J usage is TRBJ2-7, with a possible D match to TRBD2 (5 bases). The CDR3 loop spans 16 amino acids. V was pared by 8 bases and J by 0 bases, with 20 bases between. Germline loops: CDR1 SGHVS, CDR2 FQNEAQ. CDR3 sequence reads: CASLPPGTSSSYEQYF. Written as DNA, the CDR3 is TGTGCCAGCCTACCCCCGGGAACTTCGAGCTCCTACGAGCAGTACTTC.

This clonotype appeared many times. V and J are TRBV7-6 and TRBJ2-7; possibly TRBD1 for D (6 bases). The CDR3 is 13 residues long. Germline CDR1 is SGHVS and CDR2 is FNYEAQ. V was cut by 4 bases and J by 2 bases, with 9 bases left in between. CDR3 DNA: TGTGCCAGCAGCTACAGGGAGACCTACGAGCAGTACTTC. This codes for CASSYRETYEQYF. Filled out from reference TRBV7-6 and TRBJ2-7, the complete variable domain reads GAGVSQSPRYKVTKRGQDVALRCDPISGHVSLYWYRQALGQGPEFLTYFNYEAQQDKSGLPNDRFSAERPEGSISTLTIQRTEQRDSAMYRCASSYRETYEQYFGPGTRLTVT.

This clonotype was counted ten times or more. The rearrangement joins TRBV9 to TRBJ2-5, with a possible D match to TRBD1 (6 bases). CDR3 size: 15 residues. Germline V gene sequence: CDR1 SGDLS, CDR2 YYNGEE. The V gene lost 0 bases and the J gene lost 1 base, with 10 bases spanning the gap. CDR3 DNA: TGTGCCAGCAGCGTAGGTCAGGGGTCCCAAGAGACCCAGTACTTC. It yields the protein CASSVGQGSQETQYF.

This clonotype has ten or more counts. At one end the junction does not follow the germline gene, possibly because of a read error. This chain joins TRBV7-9 and TRBJ2-1, with a possible D match to TRBD2 (6 bases). CDR1 SEHNR and CDR2 FQNEAQ come from the germline V gene (reference sequence). The CDR3 is 17 residues long. CDR3 sequence reads: CASSRQILAGSYNEKFF. In DNA, the CDR3 is TGTGCCAGCAGCCGACAAATACTAGCCGGCTCCTACAATGAGAAGTTCTTC.

This clonotype was counted at least ten times. The J gene is TRBJ2-7, the V gene TRBV10-2; D is uncertain. CDR1 and CDR2 (germline): WSHSY, SAAADI. Trimming shortened V by 1 base and J by 7 bases, and 17 bases separated the two germline ends. This CDR3 is built from 15 residues. The CDR3, as DNA: TGCGCCAGCAGTGAGTATTTGGGGTCAGGAAGTGAGCAGTACTTC. Protein product: CASSEYLGSGSEQYF.

The chain combines TRBV15 with TRBJ2-7, with D perhaps matching TRBD1 or TRBD2 (5 bases each). The CDR3 runs 13 residues. V lost 5 bases and J 3 bases, leaving 11 bases between the germline ends. Germline values: CDR1 LNHNV, CDR2 YYDKDF (reference sequence). The CDR3 DNA sequence: TGTGCCACCAGCGTCGGGGCCAGCTACGAGCAGTACTTC. As protein: CATSVGASYEQYF.

At least ten counts were recorded for this clonotype. The rearrangement uses TRBV5-1 and TRBJ2-1; 8 positions match TRBD2. V shed 5 bases and J 10 bases; nucleotides not matched to a gene: 11. Per the germline V gene, CDR1 is SGHRS and CDR2 is YFSETQ. CDR3 size: 14 residues. CDR3 in amino acids: CASRVREVTGEQFF. The CDR3 DNA reads TGCGCCAGCAGAGTGCGGGAGGTCACCGGGGAGCAGTTCTTC.

This clonotype was seen many times. The genes are TRBV7-2 and TRBJ2-7, with a tentative D call TRBD1 (6 bases). The CDR3 extends over 14 amino acids. Germline lookup yields CDR1 SGHTA and CDR2 FQGNSA. The V and J ends lost 5 bases and 3 bases respectively, with 14 bases between them. CDR3 nucleotides: TGTGCCAGCAGCCAAGGACAGTGGGGCTACGAGCAGTACTTC. It is translated as CASSQGQWGYEQYF. The full variable domain, in which reference TRBV7-2 and TRBJ2-7 provide the parts outside the CDR3, is GAGVSQSPSNKVTEKGKDVELRCDPISGHTALYWYRQSLGQGLEFLIYFQGNSAPDKSGLPSDRFSAERTGGSVSTLTIQRTQQEDSAVYLCASSQGQWGYEQYFGPGTRLTVT.

This clonotype has at least ten counts. The chain recombines TRBV5-1 with TRBJ2-7, with 7 bases matching TRBD1. This CDR3 is built from 13 residues. Germline V gene data show CDR1 as SGHRS and CDR2 as YFSETQ. V gave up 2 bases and J gave up 2 bases; unmatched junction bases: 1. Here the CDR3 reads CASSFGQAYEQYF. The CDR3 DNA is TGCGCCAGCAGCTTCGGACAGGCCTACGAGCAGTACTTC.

This clonotype was recorded many times. The CDR3 bases are TGTGCCAGCAGTGAAGGGGGTCCGGGACTAGCGGGAGTACGGACAGATACGCAGTATTTT. This translates into CASSEGGPGLAGVRTDTQYF. This rearrangement joins TRBV6-1 to TRBJ2-3; 14 nucleotides line up with TRBD2. The germline CDR1 and CDR2 sequences are MNHNS and SASEGT. The CDR3 has 20 residues. Unmatched junction bases numbered 12, after V lost 1 base and J lost 3 bases.